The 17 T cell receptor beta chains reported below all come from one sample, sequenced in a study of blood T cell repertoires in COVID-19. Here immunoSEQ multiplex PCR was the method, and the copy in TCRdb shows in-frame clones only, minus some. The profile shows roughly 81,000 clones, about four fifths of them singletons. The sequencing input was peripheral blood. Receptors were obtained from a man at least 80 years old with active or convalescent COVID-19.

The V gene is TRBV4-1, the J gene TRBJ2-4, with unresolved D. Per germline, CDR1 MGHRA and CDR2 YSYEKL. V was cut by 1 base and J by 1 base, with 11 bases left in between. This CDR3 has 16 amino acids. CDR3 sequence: CASSQVPSEAKNIQYF. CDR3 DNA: TGCGCCAGCAGCCAAGTCCCTTCCGAGGCCAAAAACATTCAGTACTTC.

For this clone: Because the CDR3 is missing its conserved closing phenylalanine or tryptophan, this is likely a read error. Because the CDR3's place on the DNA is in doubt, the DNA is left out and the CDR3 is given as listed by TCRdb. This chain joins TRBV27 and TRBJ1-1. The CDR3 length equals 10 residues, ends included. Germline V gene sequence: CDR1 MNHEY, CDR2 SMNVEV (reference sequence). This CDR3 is CASSLRTGAL.

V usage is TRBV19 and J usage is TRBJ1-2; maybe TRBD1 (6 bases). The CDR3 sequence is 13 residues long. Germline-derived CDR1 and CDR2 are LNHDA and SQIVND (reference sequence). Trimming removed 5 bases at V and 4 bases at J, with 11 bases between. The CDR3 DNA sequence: TGTGCCAGTAGTCTGGGCAGGGGCTATGGCTACACCTTC. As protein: CASSLGRGYGYTF. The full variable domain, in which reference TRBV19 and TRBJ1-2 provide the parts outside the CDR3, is DGGITQSPKYLFRKEGQNVTLSCEQNLNHDAMYWYRQDPGQGLRLIYYSQIVNDFQKGDIAEGYSVSREKKESFPLTVTSAQKNPTAFYLCASSLGRGYGYTFGSGTRLTVV.

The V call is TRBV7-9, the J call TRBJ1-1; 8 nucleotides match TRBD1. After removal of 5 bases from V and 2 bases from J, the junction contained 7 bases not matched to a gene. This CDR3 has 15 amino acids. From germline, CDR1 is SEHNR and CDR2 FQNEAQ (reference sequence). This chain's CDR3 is CASSPRGQSNTEAFF. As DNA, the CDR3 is TGTGCCAGCAGCCCCAGGGGGCAGTCTAACACTGAAGCTTTCTTT.

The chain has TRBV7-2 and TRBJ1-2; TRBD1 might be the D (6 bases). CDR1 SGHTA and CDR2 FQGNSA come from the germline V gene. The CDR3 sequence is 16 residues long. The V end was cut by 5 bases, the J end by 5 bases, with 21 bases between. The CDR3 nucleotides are TGTGCCAGCAGCCCCTTGGGAGGGGGAGAGTGGTATGGCTACACCTTC. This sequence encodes CASSPLGGGEWYGYTF. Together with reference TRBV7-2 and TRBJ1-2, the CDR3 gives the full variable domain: GAGVSQSPSNKVTEKGKDVELRCDPISGHTALYWYRQSLGQGLEFLIYFQGNSAPDKSGLPSDRFSAERTGGSVSTLTIQRTQQEDSAVYLCASSPLGGGEWYGYTFGSGTRLTVV.

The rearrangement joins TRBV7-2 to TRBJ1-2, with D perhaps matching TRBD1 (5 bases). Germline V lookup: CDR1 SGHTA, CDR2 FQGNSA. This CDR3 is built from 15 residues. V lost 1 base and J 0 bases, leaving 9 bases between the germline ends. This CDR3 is CASSLVAGSNYGYTF. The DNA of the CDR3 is TGTGCCAGCAGCTTAGTTGCAGGGTCTAACTATGGCTACACCTTC.

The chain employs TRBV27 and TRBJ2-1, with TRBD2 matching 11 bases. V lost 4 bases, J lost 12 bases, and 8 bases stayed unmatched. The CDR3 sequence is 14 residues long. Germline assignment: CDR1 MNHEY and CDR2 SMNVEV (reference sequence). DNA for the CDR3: TGTGCCAGCAGTTCCCTACTAGCGGGAGTTTCGCAGTTCTTC. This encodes CASSSLLAGVSQFF.

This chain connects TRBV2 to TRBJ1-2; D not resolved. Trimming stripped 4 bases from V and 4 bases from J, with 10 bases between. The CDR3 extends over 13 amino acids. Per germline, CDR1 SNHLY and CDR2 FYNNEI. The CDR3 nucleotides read TGTGCCAGCAGTGTCGGGGAGATCTATGGCTACACCTTC. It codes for CASSVGEIYGYTF.

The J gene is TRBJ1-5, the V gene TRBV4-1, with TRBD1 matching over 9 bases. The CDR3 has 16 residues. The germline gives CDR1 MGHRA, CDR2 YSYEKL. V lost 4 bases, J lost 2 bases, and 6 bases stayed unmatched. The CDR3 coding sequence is TGCGCCAGCAGCCCACAGGGGGCCAGGGGCAATCAGCCCCAGCATTTT. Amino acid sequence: CASSPQGARGNQPQHF.

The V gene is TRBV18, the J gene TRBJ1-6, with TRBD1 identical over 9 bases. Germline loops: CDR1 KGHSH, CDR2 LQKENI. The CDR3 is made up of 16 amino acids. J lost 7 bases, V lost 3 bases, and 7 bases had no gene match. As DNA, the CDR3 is TGTGCCAGCTCACCGCGGGGACAGGGAAACAATTCACCCCTCCACTTT. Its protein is CASSPRGQGNNSPLHF.

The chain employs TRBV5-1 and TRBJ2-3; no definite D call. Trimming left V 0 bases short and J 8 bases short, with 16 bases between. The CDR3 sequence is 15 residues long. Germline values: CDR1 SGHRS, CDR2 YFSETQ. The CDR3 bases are TGCGCCAGCAGCTTGGCCTTTAATCCCCTCAGTACGCAGTATTTT. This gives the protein CASSLAFNPLSTQYF.

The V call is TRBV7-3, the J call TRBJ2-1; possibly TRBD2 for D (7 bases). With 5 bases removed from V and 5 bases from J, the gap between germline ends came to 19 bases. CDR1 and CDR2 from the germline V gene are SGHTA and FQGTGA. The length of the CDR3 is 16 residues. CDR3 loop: CASSREIRGGNNEQFF. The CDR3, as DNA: TGTGCCAGCAGCCGCGAGATCCGCGGGGGCAACAATGAGCAGTTCTTC.

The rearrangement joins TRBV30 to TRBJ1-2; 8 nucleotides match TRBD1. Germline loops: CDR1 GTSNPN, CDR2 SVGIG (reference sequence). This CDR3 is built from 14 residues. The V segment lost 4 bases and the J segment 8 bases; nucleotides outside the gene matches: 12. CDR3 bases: TGTGCCTGGACCTCAGGGCAGGGGGCCCGGGGCTACACCTTC. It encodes CAWTSGQGARGYTF.

The CDR3 is CASSVAGGPWETQYF. In DNA, the CDR3 is TGTGCCAGCAGCGTGGCGGGGGGGCCCTGGGAGACCCAGTACTTC. V is TRBV9 and J is TRBJ2-5, with 9 bases lining up with TRBD2. V dropped 2 bases and J dropped 5; count of bases not matched to a gene: 7. The V gene's germline CDR1 is SGDLS and CDR2 YYNGEE. The CDR3 consists of 15 residues.

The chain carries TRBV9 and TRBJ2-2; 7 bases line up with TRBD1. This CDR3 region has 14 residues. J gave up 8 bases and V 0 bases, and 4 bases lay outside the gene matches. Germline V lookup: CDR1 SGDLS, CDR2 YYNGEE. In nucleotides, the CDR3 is TGTGCCAGCAGCGTAGAGGGGGCGCTTGGGGAGCTGTTTTTT. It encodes CASSVEGALGELFF.

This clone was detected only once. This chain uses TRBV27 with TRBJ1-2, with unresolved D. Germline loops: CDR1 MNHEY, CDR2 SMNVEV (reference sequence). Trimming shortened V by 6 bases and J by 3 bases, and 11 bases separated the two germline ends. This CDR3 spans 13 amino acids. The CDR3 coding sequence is TGTGCCAGCAGCCCTACCCGGTACTATGGCTACACCTTC. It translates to CASSPTRYYGYTF.

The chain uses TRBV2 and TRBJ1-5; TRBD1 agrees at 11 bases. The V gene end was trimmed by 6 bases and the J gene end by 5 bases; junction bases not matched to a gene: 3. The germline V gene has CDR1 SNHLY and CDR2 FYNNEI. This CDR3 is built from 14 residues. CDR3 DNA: TGTGCCAGCAGCGGGACAGGGGGTTATCAGCCCCAGCATTTT. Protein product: CASSGTGGYQPQHF.